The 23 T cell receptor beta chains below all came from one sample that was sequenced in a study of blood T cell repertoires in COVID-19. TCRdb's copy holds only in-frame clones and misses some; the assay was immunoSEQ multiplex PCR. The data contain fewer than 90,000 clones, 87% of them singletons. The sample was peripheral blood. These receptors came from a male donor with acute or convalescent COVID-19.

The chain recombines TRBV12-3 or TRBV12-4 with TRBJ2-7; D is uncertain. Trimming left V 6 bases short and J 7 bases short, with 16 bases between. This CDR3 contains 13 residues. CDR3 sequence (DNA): TGTGCCAGCAGCCGCACTCAGACGGGTGAGCAGTACTTC. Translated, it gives CASSRTQTGEQYF.

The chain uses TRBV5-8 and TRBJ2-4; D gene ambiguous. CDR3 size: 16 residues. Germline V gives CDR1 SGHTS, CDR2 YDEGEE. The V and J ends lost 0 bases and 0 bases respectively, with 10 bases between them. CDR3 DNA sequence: TGTGCCAGCAGCTTGGAAGCGAGGATAGCCAAAAACATTCAGTACTTC. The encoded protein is CASSLEARIAKNIQYF.

The CDR3 loop is CASSLDLTERTEAFF. Here the CDR3 DNA reads TGCGCCAGCAGCTTGGATTTGACCGAGCGGACTGAAGCTTTCTTT. The chain has TRBV5-1 and TRBJ1-1, with D unclear. Germline assignment: CDR1 SGHRS and CDR2 YFSETQ. V gave up 0 bases and J gave up 5 bases, with 14 bases separating them. This CDR3 is 15 amino acids long.

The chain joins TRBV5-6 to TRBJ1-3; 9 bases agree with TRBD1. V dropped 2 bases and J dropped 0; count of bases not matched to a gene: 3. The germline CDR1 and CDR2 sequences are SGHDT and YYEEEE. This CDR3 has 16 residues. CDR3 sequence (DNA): TGTGCCAGCAGCTTTGGGGGACAGGGCTCTGGAAACACCATATATTTT. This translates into CASSFGGQGSGNTIYF.

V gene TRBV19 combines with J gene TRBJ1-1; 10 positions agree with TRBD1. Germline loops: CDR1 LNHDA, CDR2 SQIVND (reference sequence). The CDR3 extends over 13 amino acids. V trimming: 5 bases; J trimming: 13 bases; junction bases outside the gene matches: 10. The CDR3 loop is CASSAPGQGRGFF. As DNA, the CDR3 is TGTGCCAGTAGTGCTCCGGGACAGGGGCGTGGTTTCTTT. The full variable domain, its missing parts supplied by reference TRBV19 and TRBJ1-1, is DGGITQSPKYLFRKEGQNVTLSCEQNLNHDAMYWYRQDPGQGLRLIYYSQIVNDFQKGDIAEGYSVSREKKESFPLTVTSAQKNPTAFYLCASSAPGQGRGFFGQGTRLTVV.

CDR3 in DNA: TGTGCCAGCAGCTTAGCCAGGGTCTCCTATAATTCACCCCTCCACTTT. Translated: CASSLARVSYNSPLHF. The chain is built from TRBV5-4 and TRBJ1-6, with D maybe TRBD1 (5 bases). CDR1 SGHNT and CDR2 YYREEE come from the germline V gene (reference sequence). The CDR3 spans 16 residues. Between the trimmed V and J ends, which lost 2 bases and 0 bases, there was a span of 9 bases. Based on the CDR3 plus reference TRBV5-4 and TRBJ1-6, the full variable domain is ETGVTQSPTHLIKTRGQQVTLRCSSQSGHNTVSWYQQALGQGPQFIFQYYREEENGRGNFPPRFSGLQFPNYSSELNVNALELDDSALYLCASSLARVSYNSPLHFGNGTRLTVT.

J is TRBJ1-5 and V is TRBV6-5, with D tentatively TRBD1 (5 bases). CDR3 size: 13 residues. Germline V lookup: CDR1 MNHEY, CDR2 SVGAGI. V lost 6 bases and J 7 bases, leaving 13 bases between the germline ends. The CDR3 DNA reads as TGTGCCAGCAGAGGGACGGGAGGGCAGCCCCAGCATTTT. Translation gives CASRGTGGQPQHF.

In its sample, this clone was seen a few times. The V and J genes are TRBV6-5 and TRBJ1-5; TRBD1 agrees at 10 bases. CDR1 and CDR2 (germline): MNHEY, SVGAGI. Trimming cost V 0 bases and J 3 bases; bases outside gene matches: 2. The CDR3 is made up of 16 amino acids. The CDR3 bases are TGTGCCAGCAGTTACTCGGGACAGGGGACCAATCAGCCCCAGCATTTT. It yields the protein CASSYSGQGTNQPQHF.

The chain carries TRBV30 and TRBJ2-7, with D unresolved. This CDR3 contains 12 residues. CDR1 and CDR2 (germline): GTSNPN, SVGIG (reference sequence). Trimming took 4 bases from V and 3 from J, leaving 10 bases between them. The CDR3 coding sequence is TGTGCCTGGAAGTTGTCTAACTACGAGCAGTACTTC. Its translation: CAWKLSNYEQYF.

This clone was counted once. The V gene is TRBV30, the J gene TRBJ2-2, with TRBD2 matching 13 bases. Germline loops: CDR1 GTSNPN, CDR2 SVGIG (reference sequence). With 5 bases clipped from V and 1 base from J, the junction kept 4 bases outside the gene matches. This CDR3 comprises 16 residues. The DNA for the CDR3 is TGTGCCTGGGGACTAGCGGGGGCCCTGAACACCGGGGAGCTGTTTTTT. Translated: CAWGLAGALNTGELFF.

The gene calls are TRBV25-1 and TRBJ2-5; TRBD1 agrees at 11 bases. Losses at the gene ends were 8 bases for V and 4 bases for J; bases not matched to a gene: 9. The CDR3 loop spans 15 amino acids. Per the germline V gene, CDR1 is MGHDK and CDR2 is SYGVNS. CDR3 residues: CASRPPGTGGETQYF. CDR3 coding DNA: TGTGCCAGCCGGCCTCCCGGGACAGGGGGAGAGACCCAGTACTTC. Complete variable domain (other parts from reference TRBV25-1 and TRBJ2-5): EADIYQTPRYLVIGTGKKITLECSQTMGHDKMYWYQQDPGMELHLIHYSYGVNSTEKGDLSSESTVSRIRTEHFPLTLESARPSHTSQYLCASRPPGTGGETQYFGPGTRLLVL.

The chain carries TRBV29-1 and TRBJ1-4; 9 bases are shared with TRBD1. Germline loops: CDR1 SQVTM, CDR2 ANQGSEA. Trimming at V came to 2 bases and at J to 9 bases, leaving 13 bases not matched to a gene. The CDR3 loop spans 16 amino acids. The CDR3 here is CSVEIPGTGKWKKLFF. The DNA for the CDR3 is TGCAGCGTTGAAATCCCAGGGACAGGGAAGTGGAAAAAACTGTTTTTT.

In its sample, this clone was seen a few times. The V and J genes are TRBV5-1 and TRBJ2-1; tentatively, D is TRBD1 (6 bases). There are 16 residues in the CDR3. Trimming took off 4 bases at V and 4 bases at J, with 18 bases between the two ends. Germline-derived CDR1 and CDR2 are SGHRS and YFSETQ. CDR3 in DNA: TGCGCCAGCAGCCAAGGAACCGGGACAAAGTACAATGAGCAGTTCTTC. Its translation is CASSQGTGTKYNEQFF.

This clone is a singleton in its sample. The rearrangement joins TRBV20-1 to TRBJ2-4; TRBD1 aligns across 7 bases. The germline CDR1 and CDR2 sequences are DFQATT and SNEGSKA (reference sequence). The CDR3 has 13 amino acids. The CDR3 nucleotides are TGCAGCGCAAGTTCCGGGACAGAAAACATTCAGTACTTC. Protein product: CSASSGTENIQYF.

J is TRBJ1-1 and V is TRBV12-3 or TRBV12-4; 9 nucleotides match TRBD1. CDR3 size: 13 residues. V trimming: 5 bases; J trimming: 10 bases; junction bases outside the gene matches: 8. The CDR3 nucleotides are TGTGCCAGCAGTGGACAGGGGTTCACGGGAGCTTTCTTT. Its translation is CASSGQGFTGAFF.

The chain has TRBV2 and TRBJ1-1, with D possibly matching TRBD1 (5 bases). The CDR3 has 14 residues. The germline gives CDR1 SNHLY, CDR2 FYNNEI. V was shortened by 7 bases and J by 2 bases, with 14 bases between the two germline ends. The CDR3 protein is CASNSRGTNTEAFF. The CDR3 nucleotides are TGTGCCAGCAATTCTCGTGGGACTAACACTGAAGCTTTCTTT.

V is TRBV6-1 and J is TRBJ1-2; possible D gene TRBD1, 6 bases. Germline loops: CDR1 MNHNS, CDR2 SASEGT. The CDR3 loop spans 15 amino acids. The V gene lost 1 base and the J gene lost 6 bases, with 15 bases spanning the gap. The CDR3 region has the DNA TGTGCCAGCAGTGAAGGTGGGGGCAGAGAGGATGGCTACACCTTC. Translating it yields CASSEGGGREDGYTF.

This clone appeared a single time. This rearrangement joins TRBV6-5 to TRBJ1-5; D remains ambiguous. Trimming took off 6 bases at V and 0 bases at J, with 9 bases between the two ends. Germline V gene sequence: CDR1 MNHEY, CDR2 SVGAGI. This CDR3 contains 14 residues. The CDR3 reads CASRATLSNQPQHF. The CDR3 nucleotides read TGTGCCAGCAGAGCGACCCTTAGCAATCAGCCCCAGCATTTT.

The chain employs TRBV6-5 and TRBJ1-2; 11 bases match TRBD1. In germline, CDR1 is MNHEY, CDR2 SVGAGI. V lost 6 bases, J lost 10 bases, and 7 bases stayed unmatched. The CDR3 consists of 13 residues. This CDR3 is CASRAPGQGDYTF. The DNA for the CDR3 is TGTGCCAGCAGGGCCCCGGGACAGGGGGACTACACCTTC.

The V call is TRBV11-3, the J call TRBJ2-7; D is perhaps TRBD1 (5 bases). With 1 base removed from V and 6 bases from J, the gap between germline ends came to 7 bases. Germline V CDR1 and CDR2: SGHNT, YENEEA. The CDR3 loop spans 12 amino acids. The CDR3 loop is CASSLAQGEQYF. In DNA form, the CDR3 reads TGTGCCAGCAGCTTAGCTCAGGGCGAGCAGTACTTC.

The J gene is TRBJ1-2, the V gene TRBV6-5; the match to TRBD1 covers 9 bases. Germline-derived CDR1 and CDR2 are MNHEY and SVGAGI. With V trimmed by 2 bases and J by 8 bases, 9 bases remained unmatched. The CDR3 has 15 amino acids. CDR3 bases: TGTGCCAGCAGTTACGATGGACAGGGGTTTCAAGGCTACACCTTC. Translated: CASSYDGQGFQGYTF.

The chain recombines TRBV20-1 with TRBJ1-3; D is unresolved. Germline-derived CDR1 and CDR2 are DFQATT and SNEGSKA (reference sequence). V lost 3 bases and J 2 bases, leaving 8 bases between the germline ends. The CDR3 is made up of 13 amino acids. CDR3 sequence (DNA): TGCAGTGCTAGTTCGGGTACTGGAAACACCATATATTTT. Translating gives CSASSGTGNTIYF.

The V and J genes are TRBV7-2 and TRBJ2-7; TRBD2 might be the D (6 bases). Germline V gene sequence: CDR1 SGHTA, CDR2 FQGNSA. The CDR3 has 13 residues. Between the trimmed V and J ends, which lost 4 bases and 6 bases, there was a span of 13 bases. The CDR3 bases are TGTGCCAGCAGCTCGCCCTTGGGAGGCGAGCAGTACTTC. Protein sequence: CASSSPLGGEQYF.